The 23 T cell receptor beta chains given below trace back to one sample, sequenced in a study of B cell selection in AIRE deficiency (dated by TCRdb to 2018 to 2020). Libraries were made using the immunoSEQ multiplex PCR assay. This immuneACCESS table, as held by TCRdb, lists in-frame sequences with V and J called but not all clones. Of the missing ones, under half trace to an unresolved V gene in checked studies; the others have no known cause. Recorded for this sample are 20,000 to 30,000 clones; almost 98% of them occurred a single time. 0.2% to 0.25% of the sample comes from the top ten. Conventional CD4 T cells were sorted as cells that were CD4+CD127+. Input material: conventional CD4+ T cells sorted from PBMCs. These receptors were taken from a human donor with AIRE deficiency.

The rearrangement uses TRBV6-6 and TRBJ2-3, with D hard to call. The germline CDR1 and CDR2 sequences are MNHNY and SVGAGI (reference sequence). V was pared by 2 bases and J by 0 bases, with 6 bases between. This CDR3 comprises 14 residues. The CDR3 DNA is TGTGCCAGCAGTTACGCCGTGAGCACAGATACGCAGTATTTT. It yields the protein CASSYAVSTDTQYF.

The CDR3 reads CASRTGGRTEAFF. CDR3 nucleotides: TGTGCCAGCAGGACAGGGGGCCGTACTGAAGCTTTCTTT. The rearrangement joins TRBV6-1 to TRBJ1-1; TRBD1 matches at 10 bases. The CDR3 spans 13 residues. Germline V gene data show CDR1 as MNHNS and CDR2 as SASEGT. V was clipped by 6 bases and J by 5 bases; unmatched bases: 3.

This CDR3 is CASSTIPGLQETQYF. The CDR3, as DNA: TGTGCCAGTAGTACAATACCGGGCCTCCAAGAGACCCAGTACTTC. The gene calls are TRBV19 and TRBJ2-5; no reliable D call. The CDR3 length is 15 residues. CDR1 is LNHDA and CDR2 is SQIVND in the germline V gene (reference sequence). V was cut by 4 bases and J by 1 base, with 13 bases left in between.

The rearrangement uses TRBV6-5 and TRBJ2-1; TRBD2 is a possible D gene (6 bases). Trimming left V 6 bases short and J 2 bases short, with 11 bases between. Germline loops: CDR1 MNHEY, CDR2 SVGAGI. The CDR3 has 14 amino acids. CDR3 loop: CASSPRDPYNEQFF. CDR3 nucleotide sequence: TGTGCCAGCAGCCCGCGGGACCCCTACAATGAGCAGTTCTTC.

J is TRBJ2-3 and V is TRBV4-3; tentatively, D is TRBD2 (5 bases). The CDR3 contains 15 residues. Trimming stripped 0 bases from V and 5 bases from J, with 12 bases between. Germline V lookup: CDR1 LGHNA, CDR2 YSLEER. CDR3 sequence (DNA): TGCGCCAGCAGCCAAGAAGGGAATAGCGAAGATACGCAGTATTTT. Its translation: CASSQEGNSEDTQYF.

This chain connects TRBV5-1 to TRBJ2-5, with 10 bases lining up with TRBD2. The trim removed 5 bases at V and 5 bases at J, leaving 6 bases unmatched. From germline, CDR1 is SGHRS and CDR2 YFSETQ. There are 14 residues in the CDR3. Written as DNA, the CDR3 is TGCGCCAGCAGACCCCTAGCGGGAGAGGAGACCCAGTACTTC. It translates to CASRPLAGEETQYF.

The CDR3 region is CASSLEATVDYGYTF. In DNA form, the CDR3 reads TGTGCCAGCAGCTTAGAGGCCACCGTCGACTATGGCTACACCTTC. The rearrangement uses TRBV7-2 and TRBJ1-2; D call uncertain. The V end was cut by 1 base, the J end by 3 bases, with 12 bases between. This CDR3 comprises 15 residues. Germline loops: CDR1 SGHTA, CDR2 FQGNSA.

V is TRBV7-9 and J is TRBJ2-7; D might be TRBD2 (6 bases). The germline gives CDR1 SEHNR, CDR2 FQNEAQ (reference sequence). The CDR3 contains 14 residues. Deletions cut 5 bases from V and 5 bases from J, with 16 bases between. The CDR3 coding sequence is TGTGCCAGCAGCGTATCGAGGGAGGAGAACGAGCAGTACTTC. Protein: CASSVSREENEQYF.

V usage is TRBV28 and J usage is TRBJ1-1; D remains ambiguous. The CDR3 loop spans 15 amino acids. V lost 5 bases to trimming and J lost 0 bases, with 13 bases between them. Per the germline V gene, CDR1 is MDHEN and CDR2 is SYDVKM. The CDR3 loop reads CASSRYGRMNTEAFF. The CDR3 nucleotides are TGTGCCAGCAGTAGGTACGGCAGAATGAACACTGAAGCTTTCTTT.

The chain uses TRBV11-2 and TRBJ1-1; TRBD1 agrees at 7 bases. Germline V gene lookup returns CDR1 SGHAT and CDR2 FQNNGV. The CDR3 length is 16 residues. V gave up 5 bases and J gave up 4 bases; unmatched junction bases: 13. Here the CDR3 reads CASSPGQPRLGTEAFF. The CDR3 DNA sequence: TGTGCCAGCAGCCCGGGACAGCCCCGATTGGGCACTGAAGCTTTCTTT.

This chain connects TRBV4-3 to TRBJ2-5; unclear D gene. CDR3 length: 15 amino acids. Trimming took 5 bases from V and 5 from J, leaving 18 bases between them. Germline CDR1 reads LGHNA; CDR2 reads YSLEER. CDR3 sequence: CASSEAEGAGETQYF. The CDR3 DNA sequence: TGCGCCAGCAGCGAGGCAGAAGGAGCTGGGGAGACCCAGTACTTC.

The chain recombines TRBV5-4 with TRBJ1-1; D might be TRBD1 (6 bases). This CDR3 spans 15 amino acids. Germline lookup yields CDR1 SGHNT and CDR2 YYREEE (reference sequence). V shed 0 bases and J shed 1 base, with 10 bases lying between them. CDR3 in amino acids: CASSLETGPNTEAFF. CDR3 nucleotides: TGTGCCAGCAGCTTGGAGACAGGTCCGAACACTGAAGCTTTCTTT.

This rearrangement joins TRBV10-3 to TRBJ1-6; the match to TRBD1 covers 8 bases. This CDR3 has 14 residues. V shed 10 bases, J shed 10 bases, and the junction held 12 bases outside the gene matches. Germline V gene sequence: CDR1 ENHRY, CDR2 SYGVKD. The CDR3 region is CATRPTGGESPLHF. CDR3 in DNA: TGTGCCACGAGGCCTACAGGGGGTGAATCACCCCTCCACTTT.

V and J are TRBV6-1 and TRBJ2-1; D possibly corresponds to TRBD2 (5 bases). V lost 2 bases to trimming and J lost 9 bases, with 14 bases between them. Germline V gene data show CDR1 as MNHNS and CDR2 as SASEGT. The CDR3 has 14 amino acids. CDR3 protein: CASSETRSSSEQFF. The CDR3 DNA reads as TGTGCCAGCAGTGAAACTAGATCATCCTCTGAGCAGTTCTTC.

The chain couples TRBV6-4 to TRBJ2-7; TRBD1 matches at 7 bases. This CDR3 region has 16 residues. The V segment lost 6 bases and the J segment 2 bases; nucleotides outside the gene matches: 13. The germline CDR1 and CDR2 sequences are MRHNA and SNTAGT. The DNA for the CDR3 is TGTGCCAGCAGCGACCTGGGACAGCGATTCACCTACGAGCAGTACTTC. As protein: CASSDLGQRFTYEQYF.

The CDR3, as DNA: TGTGCCACCAGCAGAGTGGGTCATTCGACAGGGGCAACTAATGAAAAACTGTTTTTT. It encodes CATSRVGHSTGATNEKLFF. The chain uses TRBV15 and TRBJ1-4; TRBD1 matches 8 bases. The length of the CDR3 is 19 residues. The V gene end was trimmed by 1 base and the J gene end by 0 bases; junction bases not matched to a gene: 10. The V gene's germline CDR1 is LNHNV and CDR2 YYDKDF (reference sequence).

The V and J genes are TRBV27 and TRBJ2-4; 7 bases fit TRBD2. The V gene end was trimmed by 5 bases and the J gene end by 1 base; junction bases not matched to a gene: 8. The germline V gene has CDR1 MNHEY and CDR2 SMNVEV (reference sequence). CDR3 size: 16 residues. CDR3 region: CASSLLSGQAKNIQYF. Here the CDR3 DNA reads TGTGCCAGCAGTCTCCTTAGCGGGCAGGCCAAAAACATTCAGTACTTC.

The chain uses TRBV5-5 and TRBJ2-7; a weak D match, TRBD1 (6 bases). CDR3 length: 15 residues. V lost 2 bases and J 2 bases, leaving 14 bases between the germline ends. Germline V gene sequence: CDR1 SGHKS, CDR2 YYEKEE (reference sequence). DNA for the CDR3: TGTGCCAGCAGCTTTAGAGGAGACAGGACCTACGAGCAGTACTTC. It yields the protein CASSFRGDRTYEQYF.

This clone was observed once. The chain links TRBV7-3 to TRBJ2-2; 8 bases line up with TRBD1. The CDR3 has 13 amino acids. J was trimmed by 7 bases and V by 4 bases; bases with no gene match: 2. CDR1 and CDR2 from the germline V gene are SGHTA and FQGTGA. The DNA of the CDR3 is TGTGCCAGCAGCTCGACAGGGGACGGGGAGCTGTTTTTT. Its protein is CASSSTGDGELFF.

The chain carries TRBV7-3 and TRBJ2-1; 8 nucleotides align to TRBD2. V lost 1 base, J lost 5 bases, and 4 bases stayed unmatched. The germline gives CDR1 SGHTA, CDR2 FQGTGA. This CDR3 has 15 residues. The CDR3, as DNA: TGTGCCAGCAGCTTAAGGCTAGCGGGCCACAATGAGCAGTTCTTC. It translates to CASSLRLAGHNEQFF.

The chain has TRBV30 and TRBJ2-5, with D perhaps TRBD1 (6 bases). V was trimmed by 0 bases and J by 1 base, leaving 15 bases between them. Germline V gene data show CDR1 as GTSNPN and CDR2 as SVGIG (reference sequence). This CDR3 has 16 amino acids. The CDR3: CAWSVKGSGAQETQYF. Written as DNA, the CDR3 is TGTGCCTGGAGTGTAAAGGGGTCAGGGGCCCAAGAGACCCAGTACTTC.

The J gene is TRBJ2-7, the V gene TRBV7-3; weak D call: TRBD2 (5 bases). The CDR3 covers 13 residues. Germline CDR1 and CDR2: SGHTA and FQGTGA. V lost 2 bases and J 7 bases, leaving 12 bases between the germline ends. The CDR3 sequence: CASSLAGMREQYF. For the CDR3, the DNA is TGTGCCAGCAGCTTAGCCGGGATGAGGGAGCAGTACTTC.

This sequence joins TRBV11-1 and TRBJ1-2; TRBD1 might be the D (5 bases). This CDR3 is 16 amino acids long. Germline V gene data show CDR1 as SGHAT and CDR2 as FQDESV (reference sequence). V shed 3 bases and J shed 6 bases, with 20 bases lying between them. For the CDR3, the DNA is TGTGCCAGCAGCTTCACCGCGGTTAGGGACCACGATGGCTACACCTTC. It is translated as CASSFTAVRDHDGYTF.